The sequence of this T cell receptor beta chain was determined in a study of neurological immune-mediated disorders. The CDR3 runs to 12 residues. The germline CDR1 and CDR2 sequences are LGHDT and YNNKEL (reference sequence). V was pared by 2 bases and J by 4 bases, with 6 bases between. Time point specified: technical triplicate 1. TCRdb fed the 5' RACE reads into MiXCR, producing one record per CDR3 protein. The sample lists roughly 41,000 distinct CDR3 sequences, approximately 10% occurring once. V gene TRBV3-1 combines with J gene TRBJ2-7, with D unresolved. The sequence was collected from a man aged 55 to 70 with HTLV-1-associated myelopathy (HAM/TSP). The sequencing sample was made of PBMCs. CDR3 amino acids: CASSQSRYEQYF. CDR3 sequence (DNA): TGTGCCAGCAGCCAAAGCCGGTACGAGCAGTACTTC.